Listed here are 11 T cell receptor beta chains from one sample, sequenced in a study of technical replicates of blood from a few donors. Produced via immunoSEQ multiplex PCR; TCRdb's table is partial and in-frame only. In the table there are 60,000 to 90,000 clones, roughly 96% of which are singletons. The sequenced sample was T cells isolated from PBMCs. The source is a human donor in good health.

This sequence joins TRBV5-8 and TRBJ1-4; weak D call: TRBD1 (5 bases). Trimming removed 3 bases from V and 7 bases from J, with 19 bases in between. This CDR3 has 16 residues. CDR1 is SGHTS, CDR2 YDEGEE, per germline. The CDR3 spells CASSSATQWGGEKLFF. The DNA for the CDR3 is TGTGCCAGCAGCTCGGCGACTCAGTGGGGGGGTGAAAAACTGTTTTTT.

The chain links TRBV5-4 to TRBJ1-1; 9 bases match TRBD1. The germline CDR1 and CDR2 sequences are SGHNT and YYREEE (reference sequence). With 4 bases clipped from V and 6 bases from J, the junction kept 7 bases outside the gene matches. The CDR3 runs to 14 residues. CDR3 residues: CASSLRGTGSEAFF. CDR3 bases: TGTGCCAGCAGCCTACGCGGGACAGGGTCTGAAGCTTTCTTT.

This clone was counted a single time. This chain links TRBV28 with TRBJ1-2; 7 positions match TRBD1. CDR3 length: 14 residues. V lost 4 bases to trimming and J lost 5 bases; unmatched junction nucleotides: 7. From germline, CDR1 is MDHEN and CDR2 SYDVKM. The DNA for the CDR3 is TGTGCCAGCAGTTCAACCGGGACAGCGTATGGCTACACCTTC. This encodes CASSSTGTAYGYTF.

The chain is built from TRBV5-4 and TRBJ2-1, with TRBD1 matching 8 bases. Trimming took 0 bases from V and 3 from J; bases not matched to a gene: 5. Germline CDR1 reads SGHNT; CDR2 reads YYREEE (reference sequence). This CDR3 spans 16 amino acids. DNA for the CDR3: TGTGCCAGCAGCTTGGCTCACACAGGGGGCTACAATGAGCAGTTCTTC. It is translated as CASSLAHTGGYNEQFF.

The CDR3 sequence: CASSRGGGDGYTF. The DNA for the CDR3 is TGCGCCAGCAGCCGAGGGGGTGGGGATGGCTACACCTTC. This chain uses TRBV5-1 with TRBJ1-2, with a possible D match to TRBD1 (6 bases). Trimming cost V 4 bases and J 6 bases, with 13 bases left between them. The CDR3 contains 13 residues. CDR1 is SGHRS, CDR2 YFSETQ, per germline.

This chain joins TRBV28 and TRBJ2-7, with 9 bases lining up with TRBD1. Trimming cost V 3 bases and J 0 bases; bases outside gene matches: 0. Germline values: CDR1 MDHEN, CDR2 SYDVKM. This CDR3 contains 14 residues. The CDR3 is CASSLGQGSYEQYF. In DNA, the CDR3 is TGTGCCAGCAGTTTGGGACAGGGCTCCTACGAGCAGTACTTC.

The chain carries TRBV7-8 and TRBJ1-2; D perhaps matches TRBD1 (6 bases). Germline V CDR1 and CDR2: SGHVS, FQNEAQ. V was shortened by 1 base and J by 3 bases, with 12 bases between the two germline ends. This CDR3 is 15 amino acids long. The CDR3 DNA follows: TGTGCCAGCAGCTTAGGTAGTCAGGGGTACTATGGCTACACCTTC. This sequence encodes CASSLGSQGYYGYTF.

V is TRBV13 and J is TRBJ2-7; 10 bases map to TRBD2. The CDR3 contains 16 residues. The germline gives CDR1 PRHDT, CDR2 FYEKMQ (reference sequence). V was clipped by 4 bases and J by 4 bases; unmatched bases: 10. This chain's CDR3 is CASSSIRTSGPYEQYF. DNA of the CDR3: TGTGCCAGCAGCTCCATCCGGACTAGCGGCCCTTACGAGCAGTACTTC.

This rearrangement joins TRBV5-6 to TRBJ2-5; perhaps TRBD1 as D (5 bases). The germline V gene has CDR1 SGHDT and CDR2 YYEEEE. Trimming shortened V by 1 base and J by 3 bases, and 16 bases separated the two germline ends. CDR3 length: 16 amino acids. The CDR3 loop is CASSLRAKGYEETQYF. The CDR3 DNA reads TGTGCCAGCAGCTTGAGGGCAAAGGGGTATGAAGAGACCCAGTACTTC.

CDR3: CASLGQPSSYEQYF. The CDR3 DNA reads TGTGCCAGCCTGGGACAGCCGAGCTCCTACGAGCAGTACTTC. The chain is built from TRBV2 and TRBJ2-7; 7 bases align to TRBD1. The CDR3 is 14 residues long. V lost 8 bases to trimming and J lost 0 bases; unmatched junction nucleotides: 7. Germline V lookup: CDR1 SNHLY, CDR2 FYNNEI.

The V gene is TRBV7-8, the J gene TRBJ2-7; 14 bases are a match to TRBD2. The CDR3 covers 16 residues. Germline assignment: CDR1 SGHVS and CDR2 FQNEAQ. The ends lost 5 bases at V and 2 bases at J; junction bases unmatched: 5. CDR3 coding DNA: TGTGCCAGCAGCCTGGGACTAGCGGGGGCCACCTACGAGCAGTACTTC. This gives the protein CASSLGLAGATYEQYF.